This is a list of T cell receptor beta chains from one sample in a study of PD-1 blockade in classical Hodgkin lymphoma. The data were produced by immunoSEQ multiplex PCR, yet TCRdb's version contains in-frame clones alone and is incomplete. The sample shows about 21,000 clones, about 85% of them seen only once. The sequenced sample was CD8+ T cells from blood, obtained before the fourth cycle of nivolumab. All receptors derive from a human donor with classical Hodgkin lymphoma. Both conserved end residues are part of each CDR3. The order of the fields is clone size, J gene, V gene, D gene, CDR3 length, CDR3 DNA, CDR3 protein. D genes are given only for firm matches. For some rows the clone size is stated as once, few or many, or as a class when expanded; others skip it.

>-|TRBJ1-1|TRBV20-1|-|11
TGCAGTGCTAGATTCCGGAGTGAAGCTTTCTTT
CSARFRSEAFF
>-|TRBJ2-1|TRBV7-2|-|18
TGTGCCAGCAGCTTACGGTCTAGCGCTATGGGAGTTTTTGTTGAGCAGTTCTTC
CASSLRSSAMGVFVEQFF
>-|TRBJ2-7|TRBV19|-|12
TGTGCCAGTAGCCCAAACGCTTACGAGCAGTACTTC
CASSPNAYEQYF
>once|TRBJ2-7|TRBV29-1|TRBD2|17
TGCAGCGTTGTGGGACCGGCCACTAGCGGGAAGTCCTACGAGCAGTACTTC
CSVVGPATSGKSYEQYF
>-|TRBJ1-1|TRBV5-6|-|13
TGTGCCAGCAGCTTGGGCGGTAACACTGAAGCTTTCTTT
CASSLGGNTEAFF
>-|TRBJ1-3|TRBV5-4|-|14
TGTGCCAGCAGTTTCTGGGGTTCTGGAAACACCATATATTTT
CASSFWGSGNTIYF
>-|TRBJ1-3|TRBV28|-|14
TGTGCCAGCAGTCGCCAGGGGCCTGGAAACACCATATATTTT
CASSRQGPGNTIYF
>-|TRBJ1-2|TRBV20-1|-|11
TGCAGTGCTTTCCTAGAGGGTGGCTACACCTTC
CSAFLEGGYTF
>-|TRBJ2-3|TRBV7-7|TRBD2|18
TGTGCCAGCAGCTTAAGACCCGGGACTAGCGGGAGCGCAGATACGCAGTATTTT
CASSLRPGTSGSADTQYF
>-|TRBJ1-2|TRBV11-2|-|14
TGTGCCAGCAGCTTTGGGGGACATAACTATGGCTACACCTTC
CASSFGGHNYGYTF